Sequencing of this T cell receptor (beta chain) was carried out in a study of blood T cell repertoires in COVID-19. Study background: PBMCs, B-cell-depleted T cells, or T cells provided the cDNA or gDNA that made up the material.

Profiling relied on immunoSEQ multiplex PCR, and the TCRdb table lists in-frame clones only, not all of them. The data show hundreds of thousands of clones, roughly 85% seen once. This clone was found a few times. Other DNA sequences in this sample translate to the same CDR3. Those enrolled, adults aged roughly 18 to 90 years, came from about two dozen US areas. Participants' reported clinical history set cohort assignment. The sample was PBMCs or T cells enriched from blood (not recorded which). The source of this sequence is a woman in her forties or fifties with acute COVID-19.

The CDR3: CAISRQGDYGYTF. As DNA, the CDR3 is TGTGCCATCAGTCGACAGGGGGACTATGGCTACACCTTC. V gene TRBV10-3 combines with J gene TRBJ1-2, with 9 bases fitting TRBD1. Trimming took 5 bases from V and 3 from J; bases not matched to a gene: 1. Germline V gene sequence: CDR1 ENHRY, CDR2 SYGVKD. CDR3 length: 13 residues.